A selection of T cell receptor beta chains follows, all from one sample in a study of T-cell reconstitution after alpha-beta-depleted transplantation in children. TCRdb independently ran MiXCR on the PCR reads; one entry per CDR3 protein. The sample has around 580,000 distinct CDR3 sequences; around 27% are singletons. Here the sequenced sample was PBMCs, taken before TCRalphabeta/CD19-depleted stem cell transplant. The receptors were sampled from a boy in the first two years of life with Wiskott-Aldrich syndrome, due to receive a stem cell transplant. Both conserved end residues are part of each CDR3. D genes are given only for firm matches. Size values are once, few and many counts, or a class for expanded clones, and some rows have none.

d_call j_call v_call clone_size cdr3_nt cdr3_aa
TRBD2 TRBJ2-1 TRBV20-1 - TGCAGTGCTCACAGGCTAGCCCTAAGGGAGGGTTACAATGAGCAGTTCTTC CSAHRLALREGYNEQFF
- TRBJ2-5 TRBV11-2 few TGTGCCAGCAGCTTAGCCGCGCAGGGGACCCAGTACTTC CASSLAAQGTQYF
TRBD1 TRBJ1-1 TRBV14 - TGTGCCAGCAGCCAAGGCGGGACAGGGAAGACTGAAGCTTTCTTT CASSQGGTGKTEAFF
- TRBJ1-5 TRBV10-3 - TGTGCCATCAAGGCTAACAGGAATAGCAATCAGCCCCAGCATTTT CAIKANRNSNQPQHF
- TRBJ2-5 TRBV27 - TGTGCCAGCAGTCCCCCTCCGGGACTGCAAGAGACCCATTACTTC CASSPPPGLQETHYF
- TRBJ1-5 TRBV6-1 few TGTGCCAGCAGCCCTAGGCCCCCCAAAGGGCCCCAGCATTTT CASSPRPPKGPQHF
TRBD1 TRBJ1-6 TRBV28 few TGTGCCAGCAGTTCCCGACAGGGGGCGCTGGATAATTCACCCCTCCACTTT CASSSRQGALDNSPLHF
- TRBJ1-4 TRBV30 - TGTGCCTGGAGCGACATGGGGATGGCTAATGAAAAACTGTTTTTT CAWSDMGMANEKLFF
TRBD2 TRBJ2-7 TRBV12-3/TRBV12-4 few TGTGCCAGCAGGATAGCGGGCCAGGGCTACGAGCAGTACTTC CASRIAGQGYEQYF
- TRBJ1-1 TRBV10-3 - TGTGCCATCACCGGAGACAGGAACACTGAAGCTTTCTTT CAITGDRNTEAFF
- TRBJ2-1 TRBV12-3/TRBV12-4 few TGTGCCAGCAGTTTCGGCGGGAAGGTCAATGAGCAGTTCTTC CASSFGGKVNEQFF
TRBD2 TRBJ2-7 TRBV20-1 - TGCAGTGCTATACTAGCGGAAGAGCAGTACTTC CSAILAEEQYF
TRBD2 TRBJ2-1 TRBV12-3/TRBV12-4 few TGTGCCAGCAGTTTGGGGCTAGCGGGAGAGGAGGAGCAGTTCTTC CASSLGLAGEEEQFF
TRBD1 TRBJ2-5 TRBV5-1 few TGCGCCAGCAGCCTGGCGACAGGGGGCCTGGGGGAGACCCAGTACTTC CASSLATGGLGETQYF
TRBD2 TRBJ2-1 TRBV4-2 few TGTGCCAGCAGCCAAGATCCCGCTAGCGGGAGGCACGATGAGCAGTTCTTC CASSQDPASGRHDEQFF
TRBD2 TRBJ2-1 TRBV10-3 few TGTGCCATCAGTGCAAGCGGGAGGGCGGACAATGAGCAGTTCTTC CAISASGRADNEQFF
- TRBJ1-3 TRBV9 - TGTGCCAGCAGCGTATCCCCGGGCGGATCCTCTGGAAACACCATATATTTT CASSVSPGGSSGNTIYF
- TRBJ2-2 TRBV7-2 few TGTGCCAGCAGCTTACAGTACAGGGCCACCGGGGAGCTGTTTTTT CASSLQYRATGELFF
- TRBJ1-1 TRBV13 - TGTGCCAGCAGCGTGGGACCCACTGAAGCTTTCTTT CASSVGPTEAFF
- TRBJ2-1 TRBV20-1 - TGCAGTGCTAGAGGGGGAGGGGGGCCTGGGTTCTACAATGAGCAGTTCTTC CSARGGGGPGFYNEQFF
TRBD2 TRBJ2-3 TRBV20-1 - TGCAGTGCTAGAGTATTAGCGGGAGCCGCAGATACGCAGTATTTT CSARVLAGAADTQYF
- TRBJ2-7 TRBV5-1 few TGCGCCAGCAGCTTTAATGTCCCCCGACCCTCCTACGAGCAGTACTTC CASSFNVPRPSYEQYF
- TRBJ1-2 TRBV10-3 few TGTGCCACCCGAGACAGCGAGCAGCTTTATGGCTACACCTTC CATRDSEQLYGYTF
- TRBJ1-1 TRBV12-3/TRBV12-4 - TGTGCCAGCAGTTTCCACGCTGAAGCTTTCTTT CASSFHAEAFF
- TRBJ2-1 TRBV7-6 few TGTGCCAGCAGCCATCCTGGGAATGAGCAGTTCTTC CASSHPGNEQFF
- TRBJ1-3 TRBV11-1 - TGTGCCAGCAGCTTAGCAGAGACAGAAACGAACACCATATATTTT CASSLAETETNTIYF
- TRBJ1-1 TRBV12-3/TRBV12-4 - TGTGCCAGCGTCGCAGGTCGGAGGAACACTGAAGCTTTCTTT CASVAGRRNTEAFF
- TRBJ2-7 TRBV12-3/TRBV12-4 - TGTGCCAGCAGTTTTCAGTGGAAAACGGCCGAGCAGTACTTC CASSFQWKTAEQYF
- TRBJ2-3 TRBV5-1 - TGCGCCAGCAGCTTGGGACACAAGACAGATACGCAGTATTTT CASSLGHKTDTQYF
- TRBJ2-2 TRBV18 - TGTGCCAGCTCACCACCGACAGGGAACACCGGGGAGCTGTTTTTT CASSPPTGNTGELFF
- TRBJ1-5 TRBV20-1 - TGCAGTGCAGGAAGGGACCCCAATCAGCCCCAGCATTTT CSAGRDPNQPQHF
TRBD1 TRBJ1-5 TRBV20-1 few TGCAGTGCGATCCCGGACAGGGATAATCAGCCCCAGCATTTT CSAIPDRDNQPQHF
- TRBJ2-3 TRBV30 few TGTGCCTGGAGTGGAGGCAACACAGATACGCAGTATTTT CAWSGGNTDTQYF
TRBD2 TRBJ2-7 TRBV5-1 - TGCGCCAGCAGGCTAAGCGGGAGCCCCACCTACGAGCAGTACTTC CASRLSGSPTYEQYF
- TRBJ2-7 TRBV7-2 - TGTGCCAGCAGCTTCGTTAGCCTTTCGAACCACGAGCAGTACTTC CASSFVSLSNHEQYF
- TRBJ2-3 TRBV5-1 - TGCGCCAGCAGATTAAGCGGAGGCGATACGCAGTATTTT CASRLSGGDTQYF
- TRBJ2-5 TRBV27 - TGTGCCAGCGGGTTAGAGACCCAGTACTTC CASGLETQYF
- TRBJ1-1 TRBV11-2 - TGTGCCAGCAGTCCCATCAGTACTGAAGCTTTCTTT CASSPISTEAFF
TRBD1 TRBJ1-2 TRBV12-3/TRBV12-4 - TGTGCCAGCAGTTTCGGGACAGACTATGGCTACACCTTC CASSFGTDYGYTF
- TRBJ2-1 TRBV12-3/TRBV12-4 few TGTGCCACCCATCTGGCGGATGAGCAGTTCTTC CATHLADEQFF
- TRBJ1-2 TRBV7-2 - TGTGCCAGCAGCTTGGGCCTAAACTATGGCTACACCTTC CASSLGLNYGYTF
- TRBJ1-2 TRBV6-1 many TGTGCCAGCAGTGGCGGCTGGGACGGGAACTATGGCTACACCTTC CASSGGWDGNYGYTF
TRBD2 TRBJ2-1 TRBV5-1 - TGCGCCAGCAGCTTGGCCAGTCGGACTAGCGGGAAACGTATGGATGAGCAGTTCTTC CASSLASRTSGKRMDEQFF
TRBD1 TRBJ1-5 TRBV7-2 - TGTGCCAGCAGCCCCACAGGGGACAATCAGCCCCAGCATTTT CASSPTGDNQPQHF